These 9 T cell receptor beta chains were sequenced from one sample in a study of blood T cells in healthy people across ages. A J-beta primer mix and a sample-barcoded 5' primer were used in a second PCR of about 6 to 12 cycles. One entry per CDR3 protein, called by TCRdb with MiXCR from the 5' RACE reads. This table has approximately 780,000 distinct CDR3 sequences, about a quarter appearing once. In addition, the sample was reused for a study of T cells of mothers and their children.

Sample: blood. All receptors derive from a boy younger than 18 in good health.

The rearrangement uses TRBV27 and TRBJ2-5; TRBD2 agrees at 7 bases. Germline CDR1 MNHEY, CDR2 SMNVEV (reference sequence). V shed 6 bases and J 7 bases; nucleotides not matched to a gene: 5. This CDR3 has 12 residues. The CDR3, as DNA: TGTGCCAGCAGCGGGAGGAATGGGACCCAGTACTTC. The encoded protein is CASSGRNGTQYF.

This clonotype was detected ten times or more. The V gene is TRBV9, the J gene TRBJ2-5; D is unresolved. Per the germline V gene, CDR1 is SGDLS and CDR2 is YYNGEE. CDR3 size: 13 residues. Trimming cost V 0 bases and J 4 bases, with 7 bases left between them. CDR3 sequence (DNA): TGTGCCAGCAGCGTAGCACAGCTAGAGACCCAGTACTTC. It specifies CASSVAQLETQYF.

Of note for this clonotype: The junction does not match germline at one end; this may be a read error. The rearrangement links TRBV11-1 to TRBJ2-5; a weak D match, TRBD1 (8 bases). CDR1 is SGHAT, CDR2 FQDESV, per germline (reference sequence). CDR3 size: 13 residues. CDR3 sequence (DNA): TGTGCCAGCAGCTCCCGGACAGGGAGGGTTAAGGTCTTC. Translation: CASSSRTGRVKVF.

This clonotype has ten or more counts. The chain recombines TRBV7-9 with TRBJ1-1, with D hard to call. CDR1 and CDR2 from the germline V gene are SEHNR and FQNEAQ (reference sequence). V lost 4 bases and J lost 4, with 7 bases in between. CDR3 length equals 12 residues. CDR3 in amino acids: CASSYSGTEAFF. Here the CDR3 DNA reads TGTGCCAGCAGCTACAGCGGCACTGAAGCTTTCTTT. Full variable domain (rest looked up from reference TRBV7-9 and TRBJ1-1): DTGVSQNPRHKITKRGQNVTFRCDPISEHNRLYWYRQTLGQGPEFLTYFQNEAQLEKSRLLSDRFSAERPKGSFSTLEIQRTEQGDSAMYLCASSYSGTEAFFGQGTRLTVV.

In this sample, this clonotype turned up a few times. CDR3 nucleotides: TGTGCCAGCAGCTTAGGAGGGGTATTAGGGGAGACCCAGTACTTC. It translates to CASSLGGVLGETQYF. The chain employs TRBV7-2 and TRBJ2-5; D may be TRBD1 or TRBD2 (5 bases each). V lost 1 base and J lost 5, with 14 bases in between. The CDR3 totals 15 residues. The germline gives CDR1 SGHTA, CDR2 FQGNSA.

This clonotype was counted between two and nine times. The chain employs TRBV6-6 and TRBJ1-2; 9 bases map to TRBD1. Germline lookup yields CDR1 MNHNY and CDR2 SVGAGI (reference sequence). CDR3 length: 15 residues. V shed 5 bases and J 1 base; nucleotides not matched to a gene: 5. The CDR3 reads CASSTTGGYNYGYTF. In nucleotides, the CDR3 is TGTGCCAGCAGTACCACAGGGGGCTATAACTATGGCTACACCTTC.

This clonotype was counted only a few times. This chain connects TRBV7-3 to TRBJ2-5; D perhaps matches TRBD2 (5 bases). CDR1 is SGHTA, CDR2 FQGTGA, per germline. The CDR3 has 16 amino acids. Trimming pared 2 bases from V and 5 bases from J, leaving 18 bases between. The CDR3 protein is CASSLSEGKGRETQYF. The DNA of the CDR3 is TGTGCCAGCAGCTTATCCGAGGGAAAGGGAAGGGAGACCCAGTACTTC.

V is TRBV30 and J is TRBJ2-7; TRBD1 might be the D (6 bases). The CDR3 covers 12 residues. V was trimmed by 6 bases and J by 1 base, leaving 10 bases between them. Germline V gene sequence: CDR1 GTSNPN, CDR2 SVGIG (reference sequence). CDR3 in amino acids: CACRDTSYEQYF. The DNA for the CDR3 is TGTGCCTGCCGGGACACTTCCTACGAGCAGTACTTC. Full variable domain (rest looked up from reference TRBV30 and TRBJ2-7): SQTIHQWPATLVQPVGSPLSLECTVEGTSNPNLYWYRQAAGRGLQLLFYSVGIGQISSEVPQNLSASRPQDRQFILSSKKLLLSDSGFYLCACRDTSYEQYFGPGTRLTVT.

The V and J genes are TRBV28 and TRBJ2-7, with 7 bases aligning to TRBD2. After removal of 9 bases from V and 2 bases from J, the junction contained 7 bases not matched to a gene. Germline V gives CDR1 MDHEN, CDR2 SYDVKM. The CDR3 consists of 13 residues. In DNA, the CDR3 is TGTGCCAGTCGGCCAGGGAGGGCCTACGAGCAGTACTTC. It specifies CASRPGRAYEQYF.